A selection of T cell receptor beta chains follows, all from one sample in a study of immune characterization of retroperitoneal liposarcoma. In TCRdb, the PCR reads were re-called with MiXCR into one record per CDR3 protein. Of more than 9,500 distinct CDR3 sequences in the sample, around 26% were seen once. Sequencing was carried out using tumor tissue. The receptors derive from a female donor with retroperitoneal liposarcoma. Each CDR3 is given with its conserved first and last residue. D genes are given only for firm matches. Expanded clones get a size class; other rows say once, few or many, or leave the size out.

TRBJ2-7,TRBV7-8,.,many,TGTGCCAGCAGCCCTTCCTACGAGCAGTACTTC,CASSPSYEQYF
TRBJ2-6,TRBV6-1,.,medium-sized,TGTGCCAGCAGTCGGGCAGTTGGGACCGCGAGCTCTGGGGCCAACGTCCTGACTTTC,CASSRAVGTASSGANVLTF
TRBJ2-7,TRBV11-2,.,many,TGTGCCAGCAGCTTAGGGCAGGTTTCCTACAATGAGCAGTACTTC,CASSLGQVSYNEQYF
TRBJ2-1,TRBV6-5,TRBD2,few,TGTGCCAGCAGTTACTCTTCCGCGGGAGTAGGCAATGAGCAGTTCTTC,CASSYSSAGVGNEQFF
TRBJ2-5,TRBV12-3/TRBV12-4,.,.,TGTGCCAGCAGTTTAGAGTACCAAGAGACCCAGTACTTC,CASSLEYQETQYF
TRBJ2-5,TRBV11-2,TRBD2,.,TGTGCCAGCAGCTACCCCCCCCGTAGCGGGGGGGGGACGACCCAGTACTTC,CASSYPPRSGGGTTQYF
TRBJ2-2,TRBV6-1,TRBD2,.,TGTGCCAGCGCATTAGCGGGAGGCGGCGGGGAGCTGTTTTTT,CASALAGGGGELFF
TRBJ2-7,TRBV7-3,TRBD2,many,TGTGCCAGCAGCTTAAAAGCTAGCGGGATGAGTACCGACGAGCAGTACTTC,CASSLKASGMSTDEQYF
TRBJ1-1,TRBV6-1,.,few,TGTGCCAGCAGTGAAACGGCGAAAACTGAAGCTTTCTTT,CASSETAKTEAFF
TRBJ2-1,TRBV7-2,.,large,TGTGCCAGCAGCTCGACAGGGTGGGAGCGGGCCGAGCAGTTCTTC,CASSSTGWERAEQFF
TRBJ2-6,TRBV18,.,.,TGTGCCAGCTCACCGCGGCAGGATGAGAGCTCTGGGGCCAACGTCCTGACTTTC,CASSPRQDESSGANVLTF
TRBJ2-1,TRBV11-3,.,.,TGTGCCAGCAGCTCCAGGGCCCCATACAATGAGCAGTTCTTC,CASSSRAPYNEQFF
TRBJ2-1,TRBV11-3,.,many,TGTGCCAGCAGCCCCCTGGGGGTATTGAGCTACGAGCAGTTCTTC,CASSPLGVLSYEQFF
TRBJ2-1,TRBV7-2,.,.,TGTGCCAGCAGCGACAGGACGGGCACGGCCTACGAGCAGTTCTTC,CASSDRTGTAYEQFF
TRBJ2-1,TRBV6-4,TRBD2,many,TGTGCCAGCGCAAGCGGGAGGGAAGGGAATGAGCAGTTCTTC,CASASGREGNEQFF
TRBJ2-7,TRBV6-1,.,many,TGTGCCAGCAGTCCATCGGGAGATGAGCAGTACTTC,CASSPSGDEQYF
TRBJ2-1,TRBV6-1,.,many,TGTGCCAGCAGCAGTCCGGGGACCCAGTTCTTC,CASSSPGTQFF
TRBJ1-2,TRBV6-1,.,.,TGTGCCACCCAAAGAGGACAGTCTAACTATGGCTACACCTTC,CATQRGQSNYGYTF
TRBJ2-3,TRBV12-3/TRBV12-4,TRBD2,.,TGTGCCAGCAGCCCACTAGCGGGGGGGCGGTCAGATACGCAGTATTTT,CASSPLAGGRSDTQYF
TRBJ2-1,TRBV7-6,TRBD2,few,TGTGCCAGCAGCATTTCGCTGACTAGCGGGAGTTACGAGCAGTTCTTC,CASSISLTSGSYEQFF
TRBJ2-7,TRBV11-3,.,few,TGTGCCAGCAGCTTAGTAGGCTTCTCCTACGAGCAGTACTTC,CASSLVGFSYEQYF
TRBJ1-6,TRBV25-1,.,.,TGTGCCAGCAGCGCAGGGGTTTCACCCCTCCACTTT,CASSAGVSPLHF
TRBJ2-1,TRBV11-1,TRBD1,few,TGTGCCAGCAGCTACTTTGCGACAGGGGGAGAGACCCAGTTCTTC,CASSYFATGGETQFF
TRBJ2-7,TRBV7-1,TRBD1,.,TGTGCCAGCCACGGACAGGGGAGCTACGAGCAGTACTTC,CASHGQGSYEQYF
TRBJ2-1,TRBV10-2,TRBD1,many,TGCGCCAGCAGTTACAGGGGGTTAGGATACGAGCAGTTCTTC,CASSYRGLGYEQFF
TRBJ2-7,TRBV4-1,.,.,TGCGCCAGCAGCCAGGTGGATTTGGCCTACGAGCAGTACTTC,CASSQVDLAYEQYF
TRBJ2-1,TRBV6-1,.,many,TGTGCCAGCAGTTTGAGGGCGGTGGAGACCCAGTTCTTC,CASSLRAVETQFF
TRBJ2-1,TRBV7-2,TRBD2,.,TGTGCCAGCTCCCGCCGGGGGGGCTACGAGCAGTTCTTC,CASSRRGGYEQFF
TRBJ2-1,TRBV4-3,TRBD2,.,TGCGCCAGCAGCCGTCAGACTAGCGGGGACCTGAATGAGCAGTTCTTC,CASSRQTSGDLNEQFF
TRBJ2-2,TRBV27,TRBD2,few,TGTGCCAGCAGTTACTCTAGCGGGGGTCCCACCGGGGAGCTGTTTTTT,CASSYSSGGPTGELFF